The rows below give T cell receptor beta chains drawn from one sample of a study of tumour-infiltrating T cells in Burkitt lymphoma. The protocol was immunoSEQ multiplex PCR, while the TCRdb copy is restricted to in-frame clones and leaves out a portion. In the table there are 4,500 to 6,000 clones, 10% to 15% of which are singletons. Material: tumor tissue. These receptors originate from a human donor with Burkitt lymphoma. Each CDR3 is given without its conserved first and last residue. The order of the fields is V gene, J gene, CDR3 protein.

TRBV6-5	TRBJ2-1	ATQTGWAYNEQF
TRBV9	TRBJ1-2	ASSLGTDYGYT
TRBV15	TRBJ2-1	ATSIGRGTGEQF
TRBV7-2	TRBJ1-2	ASSLGAPRGLGYT
TRBV5-1	TRBJ1-2	ASSLNPGQGAFYWGYT
TRBV5-8	TRBJ2-3	ASSWDGTDTQY
TRBV4-3	TRBJ2-3	ASSQDSGLAGGPGTDTQY
TRBV4-1	TRBJ2-3	ASSQDPTLRDREVADTQY
TRBV28	TRBJ1-5	ASRHGKTGRDQPQH
TRBV19	TRBJ1-2	ASSRGDTLRVYT
TRBV9	TRBJ2-2	ASRRTENTGELF
TRBV7-2	TRBJ2-5	ASSSARTQGETQY
TRBV7-9	TRBJ1-3	ASSEDFWGGKENTIY
TRBV4-3	TRBJ2-1	ASSQDAEGDYNEQF
TRBV19	TRBJ1-5	ASKFRGAQFNQPQH
TRBV6-5	TRBJ1-1	ATETGGTEAF
TRBV7-2	TRBJ1-3	ASSLVQSGNTIY
TRBV11-2	TRBJ1-5	ASSSPKTGLLNQPQH
TRBV9	TRBJ2-7	ASSVAGTHEQY
TRBV19	TRBJ2-1	ASSTGTAPRGNEQF
TRBV11-2	TRBJ2-5	ASSFRRGAGETQY
TRBV4-3	TRBJ1-2	ASSQDIAREYGYT
TRBV19	TRBJ1-5	ASRKTGQGAGQPQH
TRBV11-3	TRBJ2-1	ASSLTSGSLNEQF
TRBV6-5	TRBJ1-5	ASRPLTGGNQPQH
TRBV7-2	TRBJ2-2	AGQRLTTGELF
TRBV9	TRBJ2-2	ASSGNQGDSANTGELF
TRBV9	TRBJ1-1	ASSVGTGASRTEAF
TRBV14	TRBJ2-7	ASSQGRTFYEQY
TRBV5-6	TRBJ2-7	ASSWGQGPSYEQY
TRBV7-9	TRBJ1-4	ASSLGIRGEKLF
TRBV14	TRBJ2-5	ASSQGLRRQSQETQY
TRBV7-2	TRBJ2-1	ASSLVGQSEQF
TRBV6-6	TRBJ2-3	ASSYSRGGLDTQY
TRBV6-5	TRBJ1-5	ASSGSQEGNQPQH
TRBV30	TRBJ1-2	AWYDRADYGYT
TRBV27	TRBJ2-2	ASSLRGELSGELF
TRBV28	TRBJ1-2	ASRPIRTLLRNGYT
TRBV30	TRBJ2-1	AWSVGGTQF
TRBV7-6	TRBJ2-1	ASSLAGDSLYNEQF
TRBV9	TRBJ1-2	ASSVGTDYYGYT
TRBV15	TRBJ2-3	AISISARGTDTQY
TRBV5-1	TRBJ2-2	ASSLGTSGLNTGELF
TRBV28	TRBJ1-1	ASSLWSSNTEAF
TRBV4-3	TRBJ2-2	ASSQGPSGSGTGELF
TRBV7-9	TRBJ2-3	ASSSGADTQY
TRBV11-2	TRBJ2-7	ASSLVASGATEQY